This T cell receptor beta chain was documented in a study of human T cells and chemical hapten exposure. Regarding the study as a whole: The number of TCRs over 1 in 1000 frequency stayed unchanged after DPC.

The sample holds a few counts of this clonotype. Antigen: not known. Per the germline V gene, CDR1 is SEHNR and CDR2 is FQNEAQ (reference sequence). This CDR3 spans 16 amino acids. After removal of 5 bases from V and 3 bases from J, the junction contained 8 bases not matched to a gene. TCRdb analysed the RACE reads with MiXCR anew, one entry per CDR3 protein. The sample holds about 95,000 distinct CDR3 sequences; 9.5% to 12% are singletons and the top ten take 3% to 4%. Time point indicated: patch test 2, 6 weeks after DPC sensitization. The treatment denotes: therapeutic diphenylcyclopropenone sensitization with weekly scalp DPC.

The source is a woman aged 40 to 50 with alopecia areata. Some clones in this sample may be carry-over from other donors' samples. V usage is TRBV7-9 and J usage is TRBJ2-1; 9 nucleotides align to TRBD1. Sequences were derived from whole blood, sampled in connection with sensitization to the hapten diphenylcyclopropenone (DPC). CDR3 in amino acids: CASSDQGQGNYNEQFF. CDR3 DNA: TGTGCCAGCAGCGACCAGGGACAGGGAAACTACAATGAGCAGTTCTTC. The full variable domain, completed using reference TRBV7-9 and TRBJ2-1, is DTGVSQNPRHKITKRGQNVTFRCDPISEHNRLYWYRQTLGQGPEFLTYFQNEAQLEKSRLLSDRFSAERPKGSFSTLEIQRTEQGDSAMYLCASSDQGQGNYNEQFFGPGTRLTVL.